This TCR beta chain was sequenced during a study of CD8+CD57+ T cells in acquired aplastic anemia. V gave up 1 base and J gave up 7 bases, with 4 bases separating them. Per germline, CDR1 SGHVS and CDR2 FNYEAQ. The CDR3 sequence is 12 residues long. In patients chosen for sequencing, flow cytometry had shown CD8+CD57+ cell expansion. Profiling of TCR beta VDJ combinations and CDR3 sequences used genomic DNA as template. Via MiXCR, TCRdb re-called the reads, giving one row per CDR3 protein. In the table there are approximately 190,000 distinct CDR3 sequences, more than 45% of which are singletons. This TCR was recovered from a human donor with aplastic anemia. The sample was sorted CD4+, CD8+, or CD8+CD57+ T cells (not recorded which) from PBMCs. The chain uses TRBV7-6 and TRBJ2-2; the D is unclear. The CDR3 region has the DNA TGTGCCAGCAGCTTAGGTTACGGGGAGCTGTTTTTT. Translated: CASSLGYGELFF. Full variable domain (remainder filled in from reference TRBV7-6 and TRBJ2-2): GAGVSQSPRYKVTKRGQDVALRCDPISGHVSLYWYRQALGQGPEFLTYFNYEAQQDKSGLPNDRFSAERPEGSISTLTIQRTEQRDSAMYRCASSLGYGELFFGEGSRLTVL.